This TCR beta chain was documented in a study of T cell changes during pregnancy in multiple sclerosis. CDR3 length: 16 amino acids. Clones were sequenced by immunoSEQ multiplex PCR, and TCRdb holds only the in-frame ones, with some missing. Seen here are fewer than 90,000 clones, roughly nine tenths observed once, and the top ten hold more than 0.75%. This receptor was taken from a female donor with multiple sclerosis, enrolled in a pregnancy study. The specimen comprised peripheral blood, sampled in the second trimester of pregnancy. The V gene is TRBV21-1, the J gene TRBJ2-5; the DNA was not compared with TRBD1, the D call given in the table. TRBV21-1 is termed a pseudogene. The CDR3 loop reads CASSKGGQGDQETQYF. The CDR3 nucleotides are TGTGCCAGCAGCAAAGGAGGCCAGGGCGATCAAGAGACCCAGTACTTC.